The sequence of this T cell receptor (beta chain) was determined in a study of glioma-infiltrating T cells after dendritic cell vaccination. Study as a whole: Patients received three intradermal dendritic cell vaccine injections at biweekly intervals. General observations from the study: TCR clonality showed no direct relationship with survival. Complete blood and tumor specimen sets were limited to few patients.

A word on this clone: Its antigen remains unidentified.

The CDR3 has 12 amino acids. Germline assignment: CDR1 MNHEY and CDR2 SVGAGI. V was shortened by 2 bases and J by 4 bases, with 3 bases between the two germline ends. All glioblastoma patients lacked an isocitrate dehydrogenase mutation. This table comes from immunoSEQ multiplex PCR, and its TCRdb copy is limited to in-frame clones, with some not included. Of about 49,000 clones listed, about 85% are singletons. This clonotype originated in a human donor with glioblastoma. J is TRBJ1-3 and V is TRBV6-5, with D hard to call. The material sequenced was blood, taken before dendritic cell vaccination. The CDR3 DNA sequence: TGTGCCAGCAGTTACGCGGGAAACACCATATATTTT. This codes for CASSYAGNTIYF.